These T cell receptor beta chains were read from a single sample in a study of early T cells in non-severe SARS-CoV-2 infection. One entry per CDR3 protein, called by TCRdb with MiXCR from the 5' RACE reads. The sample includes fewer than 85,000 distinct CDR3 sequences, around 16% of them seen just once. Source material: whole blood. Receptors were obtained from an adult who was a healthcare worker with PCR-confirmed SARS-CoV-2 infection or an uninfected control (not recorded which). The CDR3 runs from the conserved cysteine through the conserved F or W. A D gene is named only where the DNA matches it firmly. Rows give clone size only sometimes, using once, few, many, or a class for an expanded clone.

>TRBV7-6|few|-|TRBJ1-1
CASSLDTDPITEAFF
TGTGCCAGCAGCTTAGACACGGATCCGATCACTGAAGCTTTCTTT
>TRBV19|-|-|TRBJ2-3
CASRRGGTSTDTQYF
TGTGCCAGTAGGAGGGGGGGGACTAGCACAGATACGCAGTATTTT
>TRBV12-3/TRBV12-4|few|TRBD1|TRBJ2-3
CASSPRTGGTQYF
TGTGCCAGCAGTCCACGGACAGGGGGGACGCAGTATTTT
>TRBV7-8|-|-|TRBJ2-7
CASSLAQVAGSSYEQYF
TGTGCCAGCAGCTTAGCGCAGGTGGCGGGGAGCTCCTACGAGCAGTACTTC
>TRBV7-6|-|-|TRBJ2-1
CASSLAPGKVTYNEQFF
TGTGCCAGCAGCTTAGCTCCAGGGAAGGTAACCTACAATGAGCAGTTCTTC
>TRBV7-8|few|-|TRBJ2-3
CASSLRDGRLTDTQYF
TGTGCCAGCAGCCTCCGGGACGGGAGATTAACAGATACGCAGTATTTT
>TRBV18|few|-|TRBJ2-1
CASSPLTGSYNEQFF
TGTGCCAGCTCACCACTAACAGGGAGTTACAATGAGCAGTTCTTC
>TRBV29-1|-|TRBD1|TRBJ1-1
CSVRQGAGNTEAFF
TGCAGCGTTCGACAGGGGGCGGGGAACACTGAAGCTTTCTTT
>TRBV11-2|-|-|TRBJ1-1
CASSSWTANTEAFF
TGTGCCAGCAGCTCATGGACAGCGAACACTGAAGCTTTCTTT
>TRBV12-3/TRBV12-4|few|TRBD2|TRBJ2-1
CASSSLERGSYEQFF
TGTGCCAGCAGTTCGCTAGAACGCGGGAGCTATGAGCAGTTCTTC
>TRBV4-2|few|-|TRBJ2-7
CASSQDGPNEQYF
TGTGCCAGCAGCCAAGATGGTCCGAACGAGCAGTACTTC
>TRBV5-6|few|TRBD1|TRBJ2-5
CASSRDRLKETQYF
TGTGCCAGCAGTCGGGACAGGCTAAAGGAGACCCAGTACTTC
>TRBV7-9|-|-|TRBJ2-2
CASEKVGLSGTGELFF
TGTGCCAGCGAAAAGGTTGGGCTATCGGGCACCGGGGAGCTGTTTTTT
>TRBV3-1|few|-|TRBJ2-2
CASSQWGQAGNTGELFF
TGTGCCAGCAGCCAATGGGGCCAAGCGGGGAACACCGGGGAGCTGTTTTTT
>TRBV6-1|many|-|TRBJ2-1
CASSESESSYNEQFF
TGTGCCAGCAGTGAAAGTGAAAGCTCCTACAATGAGCAGTTCTTC
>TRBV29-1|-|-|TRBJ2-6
CSVEGGAGANVLTF
TGCAGCGTTGAAGGAGGGGCAGGGGCCAACGTCCTGACTTTC
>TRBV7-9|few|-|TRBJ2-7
CASSNTRDTYYEQYF
TGTGCCAGCAGCAACACCCGGGACACCTACTACGAGCAGTACTTC
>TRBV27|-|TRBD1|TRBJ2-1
CASSPRQGYSDEQFF
TGTGCCAGCAGTCCCCGACAGGGCTACTCCGATGAGCAGTTCTTC
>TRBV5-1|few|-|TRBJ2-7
CASSPRDGAYEQYF
TGCGCCAGCAGCCCCCGGGACGGAGCATACGAGCAGTACTTC
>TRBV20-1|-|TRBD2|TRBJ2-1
CSALVGLAGVNEQFF
TGCAGTGCCCTCGTGGGACTAGCGGGAGTCAATGAGCAGTTCTTC
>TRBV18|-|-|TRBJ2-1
CASSPRSALHNEQFF
TGTGCCAGCTCACCAAGAAGCGCCCTACACAATGAGCAGTTCTTC
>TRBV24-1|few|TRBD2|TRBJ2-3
CATSDTSGGSTDTQYF
TGTGCCACCAGTGATACTAGCGGGGGGAGCACAGATACGCAGTATTTT
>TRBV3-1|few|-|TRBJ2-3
CASSPQATTDTQYF
TGTGCCAGCAGTCCCCAGGCGACGACAGATACGCAGTATTTT
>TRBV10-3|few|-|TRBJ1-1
CAISELGTPNTEAFF
TGTGCCATCAGTGAGCTAGGAACCCCCAACACTGAAGCTTTCTTT
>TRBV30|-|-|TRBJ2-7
CAWSVDSGAISYEQYF
TGTGCCTGGAGTGTTGACAGCGGAGCAATCTCCTACGAGCAGTACTTC
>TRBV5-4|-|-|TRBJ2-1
CASSLAGHDLNEQFF
TGTGCCAGCAGCTTAGCGGGTCACGATCTTAATGAGCAGTTCTTC
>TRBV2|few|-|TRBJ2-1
CASKASPYNEQFF
TGTGCCAGCAAGGCTTCCCCCTACAATGAGCAGTTCTTC
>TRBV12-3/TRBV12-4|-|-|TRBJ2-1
CASTSGGGGGPSYNEQFF
TGTGCCAGCACCTCAGGGGGGGGCGGTGGCCCCTCCTACAATGAGCAGTTCTTC
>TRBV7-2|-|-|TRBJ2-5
CASSLLRWETQYF
TGTGCCAGCAGCTTACTGCGGTGGGAGACCCAGTACTTC
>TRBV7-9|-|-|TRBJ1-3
CASSLAGSSGNTIYF
TGTGCCAGCAGCTTAGCAGGCAGCTCTGGAAACACCATATATTTT
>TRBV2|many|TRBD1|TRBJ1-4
CASSPRDRGREKLFF
TGTGCCAGCAGCCCGCGGGACAGGGGGCGTGAAAAACTGTTTTTT
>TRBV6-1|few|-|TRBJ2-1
CASSEAATTWDEQFF
TGTGCCAGCAGTGAAGCAGCGACTACTTGGGATGAGCAGTTCTTC
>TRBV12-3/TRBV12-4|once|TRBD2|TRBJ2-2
CASSPGQRGTNTGELFF
TGTGCCAGCAGTCCTGGCCAGCGGGGGACGAACACCGGGGAGCTGTTTTTT
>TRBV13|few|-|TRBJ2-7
CASSLGTGRTYEQYF
TGTGCCAGCAGCTTAGGCACAGGGAGGACCTACGAGCAGTACTTC
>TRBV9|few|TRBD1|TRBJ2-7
CASSVGGTDYEQYF
TGTGCCAGCAGCGTAGGAGGGACAGACTACGAGCAGTACTTC
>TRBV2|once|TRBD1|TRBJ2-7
CASTMLKTGSEQYF
TGTGCCAGCACTATGCTAAAGACAGGGAGCGAGCAGTACTTC
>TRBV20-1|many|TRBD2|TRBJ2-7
CSAVRLAGFGEQYF
TGCAGTGCTGTTCGACTAGCGGGTTTTGGTGAGCAGTACTTC
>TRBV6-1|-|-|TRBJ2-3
CASSRERGTLTDTQYF
TGTGCCAGCTCCCGCGAGCGCGGTACCCTCACAGATACGCAGTATTTT
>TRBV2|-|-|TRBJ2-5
CATLEGRTVGRETQYF
TGTGCCACCCTTGAGGGTCGGACAGTGGGTAGGGAGACCCAGTACTTC
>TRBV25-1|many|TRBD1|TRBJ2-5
CASGDRGYGETQYF
TGTGCCAGCGGAGACAGGGGGTATGGAGAGACCCAGTACTTC
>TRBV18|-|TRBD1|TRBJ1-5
CASSPQGAAGNQPQHF
TGTGCCAGCTCACCACAGGGGGCTGCTGGCAATCAGCCCCAGCATTTT
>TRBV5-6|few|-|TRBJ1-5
CASSSKGGGQPQHF
TGTGCCAGCAGCTCGAAGGGGGGCGGACAGCCCCAGCATTTT
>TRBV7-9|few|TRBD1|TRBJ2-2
CASNPPRATTGRNTGELFF
TGTGCCAGCAACCCTCCCCGGGCTACGACAGGGCGGAACACCGGGGAGCTGTTTTTT
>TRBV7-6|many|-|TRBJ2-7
CASSPDAGLPAYEQYF
TGTGCCAGCAGCCCCGATGCGGGACTCCCGGCCTACGAGCAGTACTTC
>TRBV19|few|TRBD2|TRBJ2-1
CASSIGTSGDEQFF
TGTGCCAGTAGTATTGGGACTAGCGGTGATGAGCAGTTCTTC